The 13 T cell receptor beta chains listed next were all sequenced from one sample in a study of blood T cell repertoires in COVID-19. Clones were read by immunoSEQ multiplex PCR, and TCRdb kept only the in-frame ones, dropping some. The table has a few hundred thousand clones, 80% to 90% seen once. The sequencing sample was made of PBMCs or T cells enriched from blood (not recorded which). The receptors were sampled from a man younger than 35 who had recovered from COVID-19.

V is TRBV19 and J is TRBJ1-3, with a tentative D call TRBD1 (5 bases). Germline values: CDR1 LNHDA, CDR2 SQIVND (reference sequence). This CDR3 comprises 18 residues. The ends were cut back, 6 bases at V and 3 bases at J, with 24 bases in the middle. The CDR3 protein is CASSLPRAGLMRGNTIYF. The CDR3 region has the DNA TGTGCCAGTAGCCTGCCCCGGGCAGGGTTGATGCGTGGAAACACCATATATTTT.

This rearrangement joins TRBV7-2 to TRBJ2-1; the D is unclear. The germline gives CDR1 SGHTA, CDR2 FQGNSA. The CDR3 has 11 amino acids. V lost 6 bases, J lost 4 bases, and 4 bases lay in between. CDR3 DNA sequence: TGTGCCAGCAGTTATTACAATGAGCAGTTCTTC. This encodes CASSYYNEQFF.

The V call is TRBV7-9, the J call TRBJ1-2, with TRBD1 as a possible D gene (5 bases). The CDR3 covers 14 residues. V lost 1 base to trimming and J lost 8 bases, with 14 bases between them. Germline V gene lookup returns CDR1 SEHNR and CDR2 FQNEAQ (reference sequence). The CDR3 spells CASSLVRQQGGYTF. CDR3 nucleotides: TGTGCCAGCAGCTTAGTGCGGCAGCAGGGAGGCTACACCTTC.

CDR3 nucleotides: TGTGCCAGCAGCTTACGGACAGGGGGTCGGACAGATACGCAGTATTTT. Translated: CASSLRTGGRTDTQYF. The rearrangement uses TRBV7-6 and TRBJ2-3, with 10 nucleotides matching TRBD1. The junction had 5 bases not matched to a gene; V was cut back by 2 bases and J by 3 bases. This CDR3 has 16 residues. Germline V gene data show CDR1 as SGHVS and CDR2 as FNYEAQ.

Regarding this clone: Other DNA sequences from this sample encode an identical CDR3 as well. CDR3 DNA: TGCGCCAGCAGCTTGGAGGCAGGGTTGAACACTGAAGCTTTCTTT. It translates to CASSLEAGLNTEAFF. The J gene is TRBJ1-1, the V gene TRBV5-1; a possible D gene is TRBD1 (5 bases). Germline-derived CDR1 and CDR2 are SGHRS and YFSETQ. The CDR3 has 15 amino acids. V was cut by 0 bases and J by 0 bases, with 9 bases left in between.

The CDR3 spells CSARGLAGWYF. CDR3 sequence (DNA): TGCAGTGCTAGAGGACTAGCGGGATGGTATTTT. The chain combines TRBV20-1 with TRBJ2-3; 11 nucleotides line up with TRBD2. The V segment lost 1 base and the J segment 14 bases; nucleotides outside the gene matches: 2. Germline loops: CDR1 DFQATT, CDR2 SNEGSKA (reference sequence). This CDR3 is 11 amino acids long.

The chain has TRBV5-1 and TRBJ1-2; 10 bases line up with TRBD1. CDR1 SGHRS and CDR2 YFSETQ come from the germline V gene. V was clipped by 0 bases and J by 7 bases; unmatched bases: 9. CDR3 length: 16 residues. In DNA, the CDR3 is TGCGCCAGCAGCTTGGAGGGGACAGGGGTGATTGCTGGCTACACCTTC. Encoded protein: CASSLEGTGVIAGYTF.

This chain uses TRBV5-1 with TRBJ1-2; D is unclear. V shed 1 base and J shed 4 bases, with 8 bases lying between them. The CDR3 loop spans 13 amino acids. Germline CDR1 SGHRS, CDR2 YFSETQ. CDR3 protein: CASSLQVGYGYTF. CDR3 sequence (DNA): TGCGCCAGCAGCTTGCAGGTCGGCTATGGCTACACCTTC.

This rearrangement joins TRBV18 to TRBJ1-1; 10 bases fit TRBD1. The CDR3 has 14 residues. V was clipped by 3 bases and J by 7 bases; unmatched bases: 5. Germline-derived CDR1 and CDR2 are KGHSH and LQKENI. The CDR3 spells CASSPGGQGNEAFF. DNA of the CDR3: TGTGCCAGCTCACCGGGGGGACAGGGGAATGAAGCTTTCTTT.

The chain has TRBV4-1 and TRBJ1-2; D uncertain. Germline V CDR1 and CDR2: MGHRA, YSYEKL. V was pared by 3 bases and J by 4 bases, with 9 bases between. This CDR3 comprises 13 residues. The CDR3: CASSQWEGYGYTF. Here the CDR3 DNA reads TGCGCCAGCAGCCAGTGGGAGGGCTATGGCTACACCTTC.

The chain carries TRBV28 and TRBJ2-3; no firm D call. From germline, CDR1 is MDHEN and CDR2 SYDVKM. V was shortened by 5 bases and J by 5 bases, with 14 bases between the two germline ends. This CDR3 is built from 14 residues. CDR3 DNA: TGTGCCAGCAGTAACCCGAATGGTAGAGATACGCAGTATTTT. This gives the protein CASSNPNGRDTQYF.

CDR3: CASSPSQDSYNEQFF. CDR3 nucleotide sequence: TGTGCCAGCAGCCCCAGCCAGGACTCCTACAATGAGCAGTTCTTC. V and J are TRBV7-6 and TRBJ2-1; no reliable D call. Trimming left V 5 bases short and J 0 bases short, with 11 bases between. The germline CDR1 and CDR2 sequences are SGHVS and FNYEAQ. This CDR3 is 15 amino acids long.

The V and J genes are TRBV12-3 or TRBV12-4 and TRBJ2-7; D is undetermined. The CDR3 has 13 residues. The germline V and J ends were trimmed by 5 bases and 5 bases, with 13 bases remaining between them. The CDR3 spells CASSTMFAHEQYF. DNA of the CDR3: TGTGCCAGCAGTACAATGTTTGCCCACGAGCAGTACTTC.